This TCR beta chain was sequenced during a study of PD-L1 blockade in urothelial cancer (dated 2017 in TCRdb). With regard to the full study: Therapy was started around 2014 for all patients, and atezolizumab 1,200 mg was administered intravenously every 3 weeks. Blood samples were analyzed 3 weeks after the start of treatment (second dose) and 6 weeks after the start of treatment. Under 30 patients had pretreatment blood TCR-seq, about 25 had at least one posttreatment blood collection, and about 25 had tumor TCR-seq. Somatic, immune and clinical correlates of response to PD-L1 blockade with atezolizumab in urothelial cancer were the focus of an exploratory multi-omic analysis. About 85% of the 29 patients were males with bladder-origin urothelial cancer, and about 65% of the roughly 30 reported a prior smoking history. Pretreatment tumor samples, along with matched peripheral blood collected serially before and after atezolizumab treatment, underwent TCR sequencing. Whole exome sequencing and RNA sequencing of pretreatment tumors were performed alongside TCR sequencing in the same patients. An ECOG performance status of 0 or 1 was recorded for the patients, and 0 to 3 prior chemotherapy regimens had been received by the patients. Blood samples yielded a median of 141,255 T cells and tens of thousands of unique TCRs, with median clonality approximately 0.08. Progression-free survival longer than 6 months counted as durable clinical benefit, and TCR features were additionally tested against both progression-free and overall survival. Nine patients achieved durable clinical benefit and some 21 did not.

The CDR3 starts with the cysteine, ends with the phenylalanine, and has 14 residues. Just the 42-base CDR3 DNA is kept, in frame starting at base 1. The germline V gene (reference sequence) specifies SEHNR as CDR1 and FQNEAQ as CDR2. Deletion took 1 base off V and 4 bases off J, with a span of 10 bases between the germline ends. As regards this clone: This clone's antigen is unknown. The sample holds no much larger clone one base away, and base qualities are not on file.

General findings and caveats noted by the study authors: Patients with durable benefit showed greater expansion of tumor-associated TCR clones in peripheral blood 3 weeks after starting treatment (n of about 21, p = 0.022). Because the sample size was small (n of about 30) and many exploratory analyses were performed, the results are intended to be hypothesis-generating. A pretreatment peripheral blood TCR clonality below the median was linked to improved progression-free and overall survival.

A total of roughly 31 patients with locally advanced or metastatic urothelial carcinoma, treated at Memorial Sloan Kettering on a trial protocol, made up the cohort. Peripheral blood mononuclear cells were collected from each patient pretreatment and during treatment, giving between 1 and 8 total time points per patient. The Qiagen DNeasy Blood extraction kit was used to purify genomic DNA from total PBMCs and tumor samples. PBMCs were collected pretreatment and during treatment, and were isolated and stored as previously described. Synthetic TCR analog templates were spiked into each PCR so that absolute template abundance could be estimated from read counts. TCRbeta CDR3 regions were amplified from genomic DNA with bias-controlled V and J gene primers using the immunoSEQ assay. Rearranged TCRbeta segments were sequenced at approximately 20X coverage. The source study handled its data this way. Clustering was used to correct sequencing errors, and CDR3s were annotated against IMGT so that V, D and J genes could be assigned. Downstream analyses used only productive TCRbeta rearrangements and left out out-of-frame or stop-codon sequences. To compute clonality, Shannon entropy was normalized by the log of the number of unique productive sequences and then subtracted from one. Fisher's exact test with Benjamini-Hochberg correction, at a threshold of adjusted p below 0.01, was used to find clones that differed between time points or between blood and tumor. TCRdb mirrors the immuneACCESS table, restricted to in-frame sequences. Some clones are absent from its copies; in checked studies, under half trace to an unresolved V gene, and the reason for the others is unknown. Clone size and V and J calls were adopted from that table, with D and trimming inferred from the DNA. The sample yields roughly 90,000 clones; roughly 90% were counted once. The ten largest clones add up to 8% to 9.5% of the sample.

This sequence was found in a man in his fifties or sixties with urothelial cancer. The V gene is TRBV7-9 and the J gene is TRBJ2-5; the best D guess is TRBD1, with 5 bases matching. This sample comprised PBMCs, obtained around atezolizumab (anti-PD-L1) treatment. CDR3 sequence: CASSLGLGLETQYF. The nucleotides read TGTGCCAGCAGCTTAGGGTTGGGGCTAGAGACCCAGTACTTC.